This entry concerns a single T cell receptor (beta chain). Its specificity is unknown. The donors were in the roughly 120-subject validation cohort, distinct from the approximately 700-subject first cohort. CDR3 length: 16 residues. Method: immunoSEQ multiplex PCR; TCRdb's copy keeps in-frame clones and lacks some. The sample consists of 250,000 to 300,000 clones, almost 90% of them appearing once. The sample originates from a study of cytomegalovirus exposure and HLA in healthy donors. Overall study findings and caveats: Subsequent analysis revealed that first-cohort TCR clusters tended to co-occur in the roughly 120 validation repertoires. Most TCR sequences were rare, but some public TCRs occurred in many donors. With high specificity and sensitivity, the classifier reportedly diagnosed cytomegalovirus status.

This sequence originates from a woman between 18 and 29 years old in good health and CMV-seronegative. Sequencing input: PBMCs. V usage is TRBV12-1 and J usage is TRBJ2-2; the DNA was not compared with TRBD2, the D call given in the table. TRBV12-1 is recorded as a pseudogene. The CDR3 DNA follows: TGTGCCAGCAGCATGACTAGCGGGGCGAACACCGGGGAGCTGTTTTTT. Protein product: CASSMTSGANTGELFF.